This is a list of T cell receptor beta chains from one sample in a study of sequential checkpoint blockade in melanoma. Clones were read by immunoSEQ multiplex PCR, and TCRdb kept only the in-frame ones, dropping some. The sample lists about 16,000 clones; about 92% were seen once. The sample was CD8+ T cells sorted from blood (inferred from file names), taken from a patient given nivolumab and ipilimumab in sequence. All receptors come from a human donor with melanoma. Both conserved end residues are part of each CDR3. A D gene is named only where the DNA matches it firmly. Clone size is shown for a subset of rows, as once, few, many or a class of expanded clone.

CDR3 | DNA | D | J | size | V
CASIPREGAGNTIYF | TGTGCCAGCATCCCGCGGGAGGGCGCGGGAAACACCATATATTTT | - | TRBJ1-3 | - | TRBV21-1
CASSLWVSSGNTIYF | TGTGCCAGCAGTTTATGGGTTAGCTCTGGAAACACCATATATTTT | - | TRBJ1-3 | - | TRBV28
CAWSAGTGELYTF | TGTGCCTGGAGTGCGGGGACAGGCGAACTCTACACCTTC | TRBD1 | TRBJ1-2 | - | TRBV30
CASSKVTQGNSPLHF | TGTGCCAGTAGTAAGGTGACTCAAGGAAATTCACCCCTCCACTTT | - | TRBJ1-6 | - | TRBV19
CAWVGTGIGEQYF | TGTGCCTGGGTAGGGACAGGTATAGGCGAGCAGTACTTC | TRBD1 | TRBJ2-7 | - | TRBV30
CASSTGTVGYEQYF | TGTGCCAGTAGCACCGGGACAGTGGGGTACGAGCAGTACTTC | TRBD1 | TRBJ2-7 | - | TRBV19
CASSLRTGWLEQYF | TGTGCCAGCAGTCTCAGGACAGGGTGGCTCGAGCAGTACTTC | TRBD1 | TRBJ2-7 | - | TRBV27
CASRPGIRNYGYTF | TGTGCCAGCAGACCAGGGATTAGAAACTATGGCTACACCTTC | - | TRBJ1-2 | - | TRBV27
CASSHLGADGYTF | TGCGCCAGCTCCCACCTGGGGGCTGATGGCTACACCTTC | - | TRBJ1-2 | - | TRBV5-1
CASSLLYSSTANYGYTF | TGTGCCAGCAGCTTACTCTACTCCTCGACTGCTAACTATGGCTACACCTTC | - | TRBJ1-2 | - | TRBV5-6
CASDRDDEQYF | TGTGCCAGCGACAGGGACGACGAGCAGTACTTC | TRBD1 | TRBJ2-7 | - | TRBV7-9
CASSDSTGAPQHF | TGTGCCAGCAGTGACTCCACAGGGGCGCCCCAGCATTTT | TRBD1 | TRBJ1-5 | - | TRBV6-1
CAISEYVIPGDTEAFF | TGTGCCATCAGTGAGTATGTAATACCGGGGGACACTGAAGCTTTCTTT | - | TRBJ1-1 | - | TRBV10-3
CASSQVAGAQPQHF | TGTGCCAGCAGCCAAGTGGCAGGGGCTCAGCCCCAGCATTTT | - | TRBJ1-5 | few | TRBV4-2
CASSQELVGGEDQPQHF | TGCGCCAGCAGCCAAGAATTGGTGGGAGGGGAGGATCAGCCCCAGCATTTT | - | TRBJ1-5 | - | TRBV4-3
CASSHRDRPYEQYF | TGTGCCAGCTCACACCGGGACAGACCCTACGAGCAGTACTTC | TRBD1 | TRBJ2-7 | - | TRBV18